The rows below give T cell receptor beta chains drawn from one sample of a study of T cell repertoires in cytomegalovirus infection. MiXCR was run by TCRdb on the reads, yielding one entry per CDR3 protein. This sample has 300,000 to 400,000 distinct CDR3 sequences, with about a sixth found just once. The sequencing sample was made of PBMCs. These receptors were obtained from a human donor in good health (CMV status not recorded). Some clones in this sample may be carry-over from other donors' samples. The CDR3 runs from the conserved cysteine through the conserved F or W. Fields, in order: J gene, clone size, D gene, V gene, CDR3 DNA, CDR3 protein. A D gene is named only where the DNA matches it firmly. Not every row has a clone size; where given, it reads once, few, many or a size class.

TRBJ1-4,few,-,TRBV12-3/TRBV12-4,TGTGCCAGCTTTTCTCATGAAAAACTGTTTTTT,CASFSHEKLFF
TRBJ2-2,few,TRBD1,TRBV14,TGTGCCAGCAGCCGGACAGGGAGTGTCGGGGAGCTGTTTTTT,CASSRTGSVGELFF
TRBJ1-2,few,-,TRBV6-2/TRBV6-3,TGTGCCAGCAGTTACTCGGGCAGCCCTTACTATGGCTACACCTTC,CASSYSGSPYYGYTF
TRBJ1-2,-,-,TRBV2,TGTGCCACAGCAGCGTATGGCTACACCTTC,CATAAYGYTF
TRBJ2-3,few,-,TRBV20-1,TGCAGTGCTACAGGGGCGGATACGCAGTATTTT,CSATGADTQYF
TRBJ2-2,-,-,TRBV24-1,TGTGCCACCAGTGATTCCCCCAGGACCGGGGAGCTGTTTTTT,CATSDSPRTGELFF
TRBJ2-3,-,TRBD2,TRBV10-3,TGTGCCATCAGTCCCAGCGGGAGCCGGACAGATACGCAGTATTTT,CAISPSGSRTDTQYF
TRBJ1-1,-,-,TRBV12-3/TRBV12-4,TGTGCCAGCCGGCGGTGGAACACTGAAGCTTTCTTT,CASRRWNTEAFF
TRBJ2-1,few,TRBD1,TRBV10-3,TGTGCCATCAGTGGTACAGGGGCCAGGGATGAGCAGTTCTTC,CAISGTGARDEQFF
TRBJ1-5,few,-,TRBV12-3/TRBV12-4,TGTGCCAGCAGTTTGAGGCGAAGTCAGCCCCAGCATTTT,CASSLRRSQPQHF
TRBJ1-1,few,-,TRBV7-9,TGTGCCAGCGGGGAGGCGATTCGTGAAGCTTTCTTT,CASGEAIREAFF
TRBJ2-3,many,-,TRBV7-2,TGTGCCAGCAGCTTAGCGGGAGTGGTGACAGATACGCAGTATTTT,CASSLAGVVTDTQYF
TRBJ1-6,few,-,TRBV7-2,TGTGCCAGCAGCCCAGGGGAGAGTTCACCCCTCCACTTT,CASSPGESSPLHF
TRBJ2-5,many,-,TRBV2,TGTGCCAGCATTGCCCGAATCCAAGAGACCCAGTACTTC,CASIARIQETQYF
TRBJ1-2,-,-,TRBV14,TGTGCCAGCAGCCAAGTAGGCCCAGGAGACTATGGCTACACCTTC,CASSQVGPGDYGYTF
TRBJ2-2,few,-,TRBV12-3/TRBV12-4,TGTGCCAGCAGTTTAGGGGCAGAAGCCACGAACACCGGGGAGCTGTTTTTT,CASSLGAEATNTGELFF
TRBJ2-5,many,TRBD1,TRBV12-3/TRBV12-4,TGTGCCAGCTCAAAGGGACAGGATCAAGAGACCCAGTACTTC,CASSKGQDQETQYF
TRBJ1-2,few,-,TRBV12-3/TRBV12-4,TGTGCCAGCAGCAACTCCGGTACACCTGCTTATGGCTACACCTTC,CASSNSGTPAYGYTF
TRBJ2-5,few,-,TRBV12-3/TRBV12-4,TGTGCCAGCAGTTCCCCCGGGTTCCAAGAGACCCAGTACTTC,CASSSPGFQETQYF
TRBJ1-1,-,TRBD1,TRBV4-1,TGCGCCAGCAGCCAGACTGGGGACAGGCTGAACACTGAAGCTTTCTTT,CASSQTGDRLNTEAFF
TRBJ2-5,few,-,TRBV4-3,TGCGCCAGCAGCCACCAATCCGGGGGAACGCCAGAGACCCAGTACTTC,CASSHQSGGTPETQYF
TRBJ2-2,few,TRBD1,TRBV2,TGTGCCAGCAGTGGGAGACCTCCGGGACAGAGATTCGCCGGGGAGCTGTTTTTT,CASSGRPPGQRFAGELFF
TRBJ1-4,-,-,TRBV4-1,TGCGCCAGCAGCCAGAATGCAGGGGAAAAACTGTTTTTT,CASSQNAGEKLFF
TRBJ1-6,many,-,TRBV7-9,TGTGCCAGCAGCGTGGACCCCGGGCTCGGTTCACCCCTCCACTTT,CASSVDPGLGSPLHF
TRBJ2-1,few,-,TRBV7-6,TGTGCCAGCAGCTTAGCGGCGGGACAGACCAATGAGCAGTTCTTC,CASSLAAGQTNEQFF
TRBJ1-2,many,TRBD1,TRBV7-9,TGTGCCAGCAGCACCGCTGACAGGGTCTATGGCTACACCTTC,CASSTADRVYGYTF
TRBJ1-5,many,TRBD1,TRBV7-2,TGTGCCAGCCAGGGACAGATGGGGCCCCAGCATTTT,CASQGQMGPQHF
TRBJ2-5,-,-,TRBV2,TGTGCCAGCAGTGAACAGCGGAACCTAGAGACCCAGTACTTC,CASSEQRNLETQYF
TRBJ2-7,-,-,TRBV6-2/TRBV6-3,TGTGCCAGCAGGCGGGGTACCCTCCACGAGCAGTACTTC,CASRRGTLHEQYF
TRBJ2-2,-,-,TRBV14,TGTGCCAGCAGCCAGGGGATTCACACCGGGGAGCTGTTTTTT,CASSQGIHTGELFF
TRBJ1-2,-,-,TRBV4-3,TGCGCCAGCAGCCCCGGACACGAAGATGGCTACACCTTC,CASSPGHEDGYTF
TRBJ2-1,-,-,TRBV7-2,TGTGCCAGCAGCGGTCGGGCGGGCTCCTACAATGAGCAGTTCTTC,CASSGRAGSYNEQFF
TRBJ2-5,-,-,TRBV4-2,TGTGCCAGCAGCCAGTTGGGTAGCGACAAAGAGACCCAGTACTTC,CASSQLGSDKETQYF
TRBJ2-3,few,-,TRBV4-2,TGTGCCAGCAGCCAAAGCGGACTCCCGGGAGATACGCAGTATTTT,CASSQSGLPGDTQYF
TRBJ1-2,few,-,TRBV5-5,TGTGCCAGCAGCCAAACGGTATTGAACTATGGCTACACCTTC,CASSQTVLNYGYTF
TRBJ2-3,many,TRBD1,TRBV7-2,TGTGCCAGCAGCTCCACAGGGGCAGATACGCAGTATTTT,CASSSTGADTQYF
TRBJ1-5,-,-,TRBV28,TGTGCCACCGGGGGTCAGCCCCAGCATTTT,CATGGQPQHF
TRBJ2-7,few,-,TRBV7-2,TGTGCCAGCAGCTTCTTAGATGACGAGCAGTACTTC,CASSFLDDEQYF
TRBJ2-1,many,TRBD2,TRBV5-1,TGCGCCACTCGACCCGGGACTAGTAACTCGTATGAGCAGTTCTTC,CATRPGTSNSYEQFF